This entry lists 30 T cell receptor beta chains sequenced from one sample in a study of blood T cell repertoires in COVID-19. Using immunoSEQ multiplex PCR, the repertoire was profiled, and TCRdb retains in-frame clones only, with some absent. The data show roughly 100,000 clones, with approximately 84% seen just once and roughly 29% held by the top ten. The sequenced sample consisted of peripheral blood. All receptors derive from a man aged 55 to 70 with acute or convalescent COVID-19.

V usage is TRBV14 and J usage is TRBJ1-2, with TRBD1 as a possible D gene (6 bases). CDR1 and CDR2 from the germline V gene are SGHDN and FVKESK. The CDR3 length is 15 residues. Trimming stripped 2 bases from V and 4 bases from J, with 14 bases between. The CDR3 DNA reads TGTGCCAGCAGCCAAAATGACCGGGACATCTATGGCTACACCTTC. Protein: CASSQNDRDIYGYTF.

The chain uses TRBV27 and TRBJ2-6, with TRBD1 as a possible D gene (6 bases). With 6 bases removed from V and 4 bases from J, the gap between germline ends came to 13 bases. There are 15 residues in the CDR3. The germline CDR1 and CDR2 sequences are MNHEY and SMNVEV (reference sequence). The CDR3 DNA sequence: TGTGCCAGCAGACCTCGGACAGTCGGGGCCAACGTCCTGACTTTC. Protein sequence: CASRPRTVGANVLTF.

The genes are TRBV19 and TRBJ1-5; no firm D call. Germline loops: CDR1 LNHDA, CDR2 SQIVND (reference sequence). Trimming pared 2 bases from V and 3 bases from J, leaving 14 bases between. The CDR3 contains 16 residues. The CDR3 DNA reads as TGTGCCAGTAGTATAAACACCGAATGGCCCAATCAGCCCCAGCATTTT. Its translation is CASSINTEWPNQPQHF.

J is TRBJ2-2 and V is TRBV5-1; TRBD2 agrees at 7 bases. Germline V gene sequence: CDR1 SGHRS, CDR2 YFSETQ. The V segment lost 7 bases and the J segment 4 bases; nucleotides outside the gene matches: 10. The CDR3 runs 15 residues. CDR3 DNA sequence: TGCGCCAGCCTGGGGGAGGGCTTCACCACCGGGGAGCTGTTTTTT. Translated: CASLGEGFTTGELFF.

V and J are TRBV4-3 and TRBJ1-2; 8 bases are shared with TRBD1. The CDR3 runs 17 residues. Trimming removed 1 base from V and 2 bases from J; junction bases left unmatched: 9. Germline lookup yields CDR1 LGHNA and CDR2 YSLEER. The CDR3 bases are TGCGCCAGCAGCCAAGTGGCCGGGACAGGACTCAACTATGGCTACACCTTC. Translated, it gives CASSQVAGTGLNYGYTF.

The J gene is TRBJ1-1, the V gene TRBV12-5; D is possibly TRBD1 (5 bases). The V end was cut by 1 base, the J end by 8 bases, with 5 bases between. The CDR3 length is 11 residues. CDR1 and CDR2 (germline): LGHNT, FRNRAP. The CDR3 region has the DNA TGTGCTAGTGGTTTGGACAGGGAAGCTTTCTTT. Amino acids: CASGLDREAFF.

The gene calls are TRBV19 and TRBJ1-2, with no clear D. Germline lookup yields CDR1 LNHDA and CDR2 SQIVND (reference sequence). CDR3 size: 12 residues. Deletions cut 2 bases from V and 4 bases from J, with 5 bases between. The CDR3 loop is CASSITGYGYTF. CDR3 nucleotides: TGTGCCAGTAGTATAACCGGCTATGGCTACACCTTC.

The V gene is TRBV19, the J gene TRBJ2-7, with a tentative D call TRBD1 (6 bases). Germline-derived CDR1 and CDR2 are LNHDA and SQIVND (reference sequence). V gave up 8 bases and J gave up 5 bases, with 19 bases separating them. The CDR3 is 14 amino acids. Here the CDR3 DNA reads TGTGCCAGTTCTACCACCGGCGGACAGCACGAGCAGTACGTC. Protein sequence: CASSTTGGQHEQYV.

The count of this clone is one. The chain uses TRBV6-5 and TRBJ1-1; maybe TRBD1 (5 bases). This CDR3 has 12 residues. Trimming cost V 8 bases and J 7 bases, with 14 bases left between them. The germline V gene has CDR1 MNHEY and CDR2 SVGAGI. The CDR3 DNA reads TGTGCCAGCGGGACTTACTCCCTTGAAGCTTTCTTT. It translates to CASGTYSLEAFF.

The gene calls are TRBV5-1 and TRBJ2-3; D gene unclear. Germline V gives CDR1 SGHRS, CDR2 YFSETQ. The V end lost 0 bases, the J end lost 4 bases, and 6 bases lay between the germline ends. This CDR3 comprises 13 residues. As DNA, the CDR3 is TGCGCCAGCAGCTTGGGACGGGCAGATACGCAGTATTTT. Amino acids: CASSLGRADTQYF.

The V and J genes are TRBV19 and TRBJ2-1, with TRBD2 matching over 12 bases. The CDR3 covers 14 residues. V was pared by 4 bases and J by 7 bases, with 2 bases of the junction left unmatched. The germline V gene encodes CDR1 LNHDA and CDR2 SQIVND (reference sequence). CDR3 residues: CASSRLAGENEQFF. CDR3 nucleotide sequence: TGTGCCAGTAGTAGACTAGCGGGAGAGAATGAGCAGTTCTTC.

This CDR3 reads CASSTNLGSHYGYTF. The CDR3 coding sequence is TGCGCCAGCAGCACAAACCTAGGATCGCACTATGGCTACACCTTC. The chain links TRBV4-3 to TRBJ1-2; no reliable D call. Per the germline V gene, CDR1 is LGHNA and CDR2 is YSLEER. The germline V and J ends were trimmed by 5 bases and 3 bases, with 16 bases remaining between them. The CDR3 runs to 15 residues.

The chain uses TRBV10-1 and TRBJ2-3, with 9 positions matching TRBD2. J was trimmed by 5 bases and V by 0 bases; bases with no gene match: 6. CDR3 length: 16 residues. Germline values: CDR1 WNHNN, CDR2 SYGVQD (reference sequence). CDR3 protein: CASSESAGGRGDTQYF. CDR3 nucleotide sequence: TGCGCCAGCAGTGAGTCTGCGGGAGGGCGGGGAGATACGCAGTATTTT.

The rearrangement uses TRBV5-5 and TRBJ2-1, with 7 bases fitting TRBD2. This CDR3 has 17 amino acids. Germline V gene data show CDR1 as SGHKS and CDR2 as YYEKEE (reference sequence). Trimming at V came to 0 bases and at J to 7 bases, leaving 13 bases not matched to a gene. The CDR3 DNA reads as TGTGCCAGCAGCTTGGAGCTAGCGAGAGTCGGGAGGAATGAGCAGTTCTTC. Amino acid sequence: CASSLELARVGRNEQFF.

This clone was counted a single time. The chain links TRBV5-1 to TRBJ1-1, with 8 bases matching TRBD1. The V gene end was trimmed by 3 bases and the J gene end by 8 bases; junction bases not matched to a gene: 9. Germline-derived CDR1 and CDR2 are SGHRS and YFSETQ. The CDR3 loop spans 14 amino acids. The CDR3: CASSSTSTGAEAFF. CDR3 nucleotides: TGCGCCAGCAGCTCCACCTCGACAGGGGCCGAAGCTTTCTTT.

The genes are TRBV10-2 and TRBJ2-1; D unclear. This CDR3 comprises 14 residues. The germline V and J ends were trimmed by 5 bases and 1 base, with 9 bases remaining between them. Germline V CDR1 and CDR2: WSHSY, SAAADI. The DNA of the CDR3 is TGCGCCAGCAGTCGCCAACAGTCCTACAATGAGCAGTTCTTC. This gives the protein CASSRQQSYNEQFF.

V is TRBV6-6 and J is TRBJ1-6; TRBD1 aligns across 11 bases. The germline CDR1 and CDR2 sequences are MNHNY and SVGAGI (reference sequence). The CDR3 is made up of 15 amino acids. V shed 6 bases, J shed 10 bases, and the junction held 8 bases outside the gene matches. CDR3 loop: CASSQRDRGGSPLHF. CDR3 bases: TGTGCCAGCAGCCAAAGGGACAGGGGGGGATCACCCCTCCACTTT.

The J gene is TRBJ1-5, the V gene TRBV5-5; D not certain. Germline V lookup: CDR1 SGHKS, CDR2 YYEKEE (reference sequence). V lost 0 bases, J lost 3 bases, and 10 bases lay in between. CDR3 size: 15 residues. The CDR3 here is CASSLASGINQPQHF. CDR3 DNA: TGTGCCAGCAGCTTGGCCTCGGGGATCAATCAGCCCCAGCATTTT. Together with reference TRBV5-5 and TRBJ1-5, the CDR3 gives the full variable domain: DAGVTQSPTHLIKTRGQQVTLRCSPISGHKSVSWYQQVLGQGPQFIFQYYEKEERGRGNFPDRFSARQFPNYSSELNVNALLLGDSALYLCASSLASGINQPQHFGDGTRLSIL.

This rearrangement joins TRBV6-5 to TRBJ2-7; 10 bases line up with TRBD1. Per germline, CDR1 MNHEY and CDR2 SVGAGI. V dropped 5 bases and J dropped 13; count of bases not matched to a gene: 14. The CDR3 is 14 residues long. The CDR3 reads CASSRRRDRGIPYF. The CDR3 bases are TGTGCCAGCAGTCGACGCCGGGACAGGGGAATACCCTACTTC.

The rearrangement links TRBV2 to TRBJ2-7; no reliable D call. The length of the CDR3 is 11 residues. The V and J ends lost 4 bases and 6 bases respectively, with 7 bases between them. Germline-derived CDR1 and CDR2 are SNHLY and FYNNEI. CDR3 bases: TGTGCCAGCAGTGTGTTCAGCGAGCAGTACTTC. The encoded protein is CASSVFSEQYF.

This clone appeared a single time. The J gene is TRBJ1-6, the V gene TRBV27; 9 nucleotides line up with TRBD1. J was trimmed by 10 bases and V by 5 bases; bases with no gene match: 12. The CDR3 totals 16 residues. Germline V gene sequence: CDR1 MNHEY, CDR2 SMNVEV (reference sequence). The CDR3 nucleotides read TGTGCCAGCAGTCGGGACAGGGTATCCCCTTTCTCACCCCTCCACTTT. It codes for CASSRDRVSPFSPLHF.

The chain combines TRBV5-1 with TRBJ1-2; D might be TRBD1 (6 bases). CDR1 and CDR2 from the germline V gene are SGHRS and YFSETQ. V gave up 4 bases and J gave up 7 bases, with 14 bases separating them. This CDR3 has 13 amino acids. CDR3 residues: CASSTGTGPGYTF. The CDR3, as DNA: TGCGCCAGCAGCACAGGGACCGGACCTGGCTACACCTTC.

The chain is built from TRBV5-4 and TRBJ1-6; 7 positions match TRBD1. The CDR3 covers 15 residues. Germline V lookup: CDR1 SGHNT, CDR2 YYREEE (reference sequence). With V trimmed by 0 bases and J by 6 bases, 3 bases remained unmatched. CDR3 in DNA: TGTGCCAGCAGCTTGGGGGGACAGCTTAATTCACCCCTCCACTTT. Protein: CASSLGGQLNSPLHF.

V is TRBV2 and J is TRBJ1-1; the D gene is possibly TRBD1 (5 bases). Per the germline V gene, CDR1 is SNHLY and CDR2 is FYNNEI. Trimming took off 5 bases at V and 7 bases at J, with 8 bases between the two ends. The CDR3 extends over 11 amino acids. Here the CDR3 DNA reads TGTGCCAGCAGTCAGGGTTTTGAAGCTTTCTTT. It encodes CASSQGFEAFF.

The chain recombines TRBV3-1 (or the pseudogene TRBV3-2) with TRBJ1-4, with D unclear. Trimming removed 6 bases from V and 6 bases from J, with 5 bases in between. Germline V lookup: CDR1 LGHDT, CDR2 YNNKEL (reference sequence). This CDR3 spans 11 amino acids. The CDR3 bases are TGTGCCAGCAGGCAGTATGAAAAACTGTTTTTT. Translated, it gives CASRQYEKLFF.

V gene TRBV28 combines with J gene TRBJ2-7; 10 bases are a match to TRBD1. The CDR3 covers 15 residues. Germline assignment: CDR1 MDHEN and CDR2 SYDVKM. The trim removed 5 bases at V and 5 bases at J, leaving 9 bases unmatched. The chain's CDR3 is CASSPRGQGKHEQYF. The CDR3 DNA reads TGTGCCAGCAGTCCACGGGGACAGGGGAAGCACGAGCAGTACTTC.

This chain uses TRBV5-1 with TRBJ2-3; TRBD1 agrees at 7 bases. Germline values: CDR1 SGHRS, CDR2 YFSETQ. This CDR3 comprises 14 residues. V shed 4 bases and J 1 base; nucleotides not matched to a gene: 3. CDR3 bases: TGCGCCAGCAGCGTTGGACAGGGCACAGATACGCAGTATTTT. Protein: CASSVGQGTDTQYF.

This clone was observed a handful of times. The chain links TRBV4-1 to TRBJ1-5; D not resolved. The CDR3 has 14 amino acids. V shed 2 bases and J shed 4 bases, with 9 bases lying between them. Germline CDR1 and CDR2: MGHRA and YSYEKL. DNA of the CDR3: TGCGCCAGCAGCCAATTAGGGAGGAATCAGCCCCAGCATTTT. Protein: CASSQLGRNQPQHF.

This chain uses TRBV2 with TRBJ2-1; 10 nucleotides agree with TRBD2. CDR3 size: 15 residues. V shed 6 bases and J 10 bases; nucleotides not matched to a gene: 12. Germline CDR1 reads SNHLY; CDR2 reads FYNNEI. The CDR3 loop is CASRGTSGAYGEQFF. The CDR3 DNA reads as TGTGCCAGCAGAGGAACTAGCGGGGCTTACGGGGAGCAGTTCTTC.

This clone was detected only once. The rearrangement uses TRBV10-3 and TRBJ2-5; TRBD2 matches 8 bases. J was trimmed by 5 bases and V by 5 bases; bases with no gene match: 16. The CDR3 consists of 17 residues. Per the germline V gene, CDR1 is ENHRY and CDR2 is SYGVKD. This chain's CDR3 is CAISTRGASGPGETQYF. CDR3 nucleotides: TGTGCCATCAGTACTCGAGGTGCTAGCGGGCCCGGGGAGACCCAGTACTTC.